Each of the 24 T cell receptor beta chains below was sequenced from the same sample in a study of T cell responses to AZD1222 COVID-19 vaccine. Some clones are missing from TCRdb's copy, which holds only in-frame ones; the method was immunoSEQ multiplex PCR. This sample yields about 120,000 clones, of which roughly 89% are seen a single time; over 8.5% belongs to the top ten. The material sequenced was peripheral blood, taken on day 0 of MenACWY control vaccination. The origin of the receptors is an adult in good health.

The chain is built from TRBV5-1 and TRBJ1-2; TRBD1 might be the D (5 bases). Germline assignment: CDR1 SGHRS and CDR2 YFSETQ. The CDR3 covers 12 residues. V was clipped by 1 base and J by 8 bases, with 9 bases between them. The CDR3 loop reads CASSLSGEGYTF. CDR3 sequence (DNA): TGCGCCAGCAGCTTGTCGGGGGAAGGCTACACCTTC.

The CDR3 coding sequence is TGTGCCAGCAGCCCTTTTGGACAGGGGGCTGAAGCTTTCTTT. This sequence encodes CASSPFGQGAEAFF. This chain uses TRBV3-1 (or the pseudogene TRBV3-2) with TRBJ1-1, with 10 bases identical to TRBD1. Germline CDR1 and CDR2: LGHDT and YNNKEL (reference sequence). CDR3 size: 14 residues. Trimming at V came to 4 bases and at J to 6 bases, leaving 5 bases not matched to a gene.

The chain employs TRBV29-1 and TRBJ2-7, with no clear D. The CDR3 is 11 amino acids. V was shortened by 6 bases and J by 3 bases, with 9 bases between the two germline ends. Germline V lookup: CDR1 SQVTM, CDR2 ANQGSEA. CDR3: CSVQVGYEQYF. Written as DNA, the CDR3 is TGCAGCGTGCAGGTTGGCTACGAGCAGTACTTC.

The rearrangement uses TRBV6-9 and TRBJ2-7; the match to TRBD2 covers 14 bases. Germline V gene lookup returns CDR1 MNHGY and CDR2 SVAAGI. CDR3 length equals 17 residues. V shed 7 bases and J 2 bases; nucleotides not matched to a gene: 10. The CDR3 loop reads CASIAGTSGRLTYEQYF. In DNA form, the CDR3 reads TGTGCCAGCATTGCTGGGACTAGCGGGAGACTTACCTACGAGCAGTACTTC.

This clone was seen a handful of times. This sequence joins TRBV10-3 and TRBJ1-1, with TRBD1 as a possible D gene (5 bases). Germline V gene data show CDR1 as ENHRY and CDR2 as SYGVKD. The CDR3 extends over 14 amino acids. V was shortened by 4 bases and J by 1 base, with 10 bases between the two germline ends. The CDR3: CAISAGGPNTEAFF. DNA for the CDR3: TGTGCCATCAGTGCGGGGGGACCGAACACTGAAGCTTTCTTT.

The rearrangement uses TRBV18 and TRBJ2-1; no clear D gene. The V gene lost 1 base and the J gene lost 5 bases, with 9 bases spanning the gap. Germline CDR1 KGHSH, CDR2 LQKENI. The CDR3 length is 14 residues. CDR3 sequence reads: CASSPRSRNNEQFF. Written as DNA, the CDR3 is TGTGCCAGCTCACCACGGAGCAGGAACAATGAGCAGTTCTTC.

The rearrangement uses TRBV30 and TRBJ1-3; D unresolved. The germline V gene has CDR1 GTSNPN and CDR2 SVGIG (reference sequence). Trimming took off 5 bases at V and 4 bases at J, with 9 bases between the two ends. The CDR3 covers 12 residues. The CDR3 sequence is CAWAHGGNTIYF. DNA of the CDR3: TGTGCCTGGGCTCACGGCGGAAACACCATATATTTT.

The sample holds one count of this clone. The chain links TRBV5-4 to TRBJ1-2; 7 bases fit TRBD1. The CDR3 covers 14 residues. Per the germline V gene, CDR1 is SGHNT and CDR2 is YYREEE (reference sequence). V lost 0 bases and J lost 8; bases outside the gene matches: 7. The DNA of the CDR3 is TGTGCCAGCAGCTTGGGAGGGGGCGCGGGAGGCTACACCTTC. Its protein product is CASSLGGGAGGYTF.

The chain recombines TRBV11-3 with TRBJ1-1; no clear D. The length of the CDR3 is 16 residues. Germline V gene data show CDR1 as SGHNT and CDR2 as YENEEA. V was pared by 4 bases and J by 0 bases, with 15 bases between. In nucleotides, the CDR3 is TGTGCCAGCAGCTCGGGTTTACGGGGAGTGAACACTGAAGCTTTCTTT. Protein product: CASSSGLRGVNTEAFF.

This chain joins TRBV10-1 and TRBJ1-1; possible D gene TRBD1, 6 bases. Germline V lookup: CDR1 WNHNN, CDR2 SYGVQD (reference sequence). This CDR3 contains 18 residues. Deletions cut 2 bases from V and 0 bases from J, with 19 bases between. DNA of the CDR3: TGCGCCAGCAGTGAGACAGAAACAGGGAGAAGTATGAACACTGAAGCTTTCTTT. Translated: CASSETETGRSMNTEAFF.

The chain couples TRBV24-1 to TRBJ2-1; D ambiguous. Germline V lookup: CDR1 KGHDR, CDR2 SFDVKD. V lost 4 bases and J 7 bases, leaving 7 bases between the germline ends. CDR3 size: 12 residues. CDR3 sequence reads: CATSEDGNEQFF. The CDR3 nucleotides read TGTGCCACCAGTGAAGACGGGAATGAGCAGTTCTTC.

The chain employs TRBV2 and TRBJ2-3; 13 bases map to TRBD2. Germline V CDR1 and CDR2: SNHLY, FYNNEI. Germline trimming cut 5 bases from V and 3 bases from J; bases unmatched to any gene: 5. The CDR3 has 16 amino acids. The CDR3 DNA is TGTGCCAGCAGTAATCCGGGACTAGCGGGGACAGATACGCAGTATTTT. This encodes CASSNPGLAGTDTQYF.

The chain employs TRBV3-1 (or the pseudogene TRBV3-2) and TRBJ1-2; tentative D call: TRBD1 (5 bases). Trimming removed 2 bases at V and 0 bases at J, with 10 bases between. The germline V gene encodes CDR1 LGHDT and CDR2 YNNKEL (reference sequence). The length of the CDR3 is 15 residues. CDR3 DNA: TGTGCCAGCAGCCAAAGGACAAAAACTAACTATGGCTACACCTTC. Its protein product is CASSQRTKTNYGYTF.

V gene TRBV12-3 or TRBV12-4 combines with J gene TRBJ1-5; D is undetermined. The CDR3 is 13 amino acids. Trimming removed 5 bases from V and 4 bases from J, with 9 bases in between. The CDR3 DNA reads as TGTGCCAGCAGTCTAAGCAGGAATCAGCCCCAGCATTTT. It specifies CASSLSRNQPQHF.

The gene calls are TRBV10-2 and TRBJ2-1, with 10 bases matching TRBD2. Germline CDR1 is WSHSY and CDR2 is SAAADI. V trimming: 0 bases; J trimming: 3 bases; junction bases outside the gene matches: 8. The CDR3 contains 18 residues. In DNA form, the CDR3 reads TGCGCCAGCAGTGAGTCCGGGACTAGCGTGCCTCTCTACAATGAGCAGTTCTTC. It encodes CASSESGTSVPLYNEQFF.

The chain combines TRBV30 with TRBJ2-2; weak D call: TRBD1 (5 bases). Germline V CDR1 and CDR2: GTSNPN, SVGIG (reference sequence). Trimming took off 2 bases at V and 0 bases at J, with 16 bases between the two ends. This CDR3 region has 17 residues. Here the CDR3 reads CAWSPRVRGTNTGELFF. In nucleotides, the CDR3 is TGTGCCTGGAGTCCCAGGGTTCGCGGAACGAACACCGGGGAGCTGTTTTTT.

The CDR3 DNA reads as TGCGCCAGCAGCTTGAAGACAGGGGGATCCGGGGAGCTGTTTTTT. Its protein product is CASSLKTGGSGELFF. J is TRBJ2-2 and V is TRBV5-1, with TRBD1 matching over 9 bases. V shed 1 base, J shed 6 bases, and the junction held 4 bases outside the gene matches. Germline V gene lookup returns CDR1 SGHRS and CDR2 YFSETQ. This CDR3 contains 15 residues. The full variable domain, in which reference TRBV5-1 and TRBJ2-2 provide the parts outside the CDR3, is KAGVTQTPRYLIKTRGQQVTLSCSPISGHRSVSWYQQTPGQGLQFLFEYFSETQRNKGNFPGRFSGRQFSNSRSEMNVSTLELGDSALYLCASSLKTGGSGELFFGEGSRLTVL.

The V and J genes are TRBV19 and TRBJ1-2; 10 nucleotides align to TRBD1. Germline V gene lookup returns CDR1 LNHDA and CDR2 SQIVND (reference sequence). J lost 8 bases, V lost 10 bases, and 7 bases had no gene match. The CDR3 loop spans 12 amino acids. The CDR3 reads CATRDRGEGYTF. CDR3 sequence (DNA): TGTGCCACCCGGGACAGGGGTGAAGGCTACACCTTC.

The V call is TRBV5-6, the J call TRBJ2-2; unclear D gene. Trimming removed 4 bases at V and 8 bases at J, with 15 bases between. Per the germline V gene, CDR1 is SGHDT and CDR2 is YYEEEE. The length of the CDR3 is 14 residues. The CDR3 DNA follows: TGTGCCAGCAGCCGCCTAGGTGGGGAAGGGGAGCTGTTTTTT. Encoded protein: CASSRLGGEGELFF.

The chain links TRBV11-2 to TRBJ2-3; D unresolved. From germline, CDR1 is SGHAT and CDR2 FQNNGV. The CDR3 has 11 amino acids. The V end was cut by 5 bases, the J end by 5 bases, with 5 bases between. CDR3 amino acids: CASSPGDTQYF. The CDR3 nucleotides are TGTGCCAGCAGCCCTGGAGATACGCAGTATTTT.

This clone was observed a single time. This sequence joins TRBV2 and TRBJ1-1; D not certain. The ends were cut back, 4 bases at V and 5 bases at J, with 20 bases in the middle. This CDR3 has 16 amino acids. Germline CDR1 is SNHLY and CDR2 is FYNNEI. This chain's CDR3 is CASSAGPTNLGTEAFF. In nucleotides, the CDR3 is TGTGCCAGCAGTGCCGGGCCCACCAACCTGGGGACTGAAGCTTTCTTT.

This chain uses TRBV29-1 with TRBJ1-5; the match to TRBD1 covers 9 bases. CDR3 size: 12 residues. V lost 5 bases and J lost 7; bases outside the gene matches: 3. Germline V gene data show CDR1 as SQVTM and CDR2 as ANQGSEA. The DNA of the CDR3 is TGCAGCGTTAGACAGGGGGAACAGCCCCAGCATTTT. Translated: CSVRQGEQPQHF.

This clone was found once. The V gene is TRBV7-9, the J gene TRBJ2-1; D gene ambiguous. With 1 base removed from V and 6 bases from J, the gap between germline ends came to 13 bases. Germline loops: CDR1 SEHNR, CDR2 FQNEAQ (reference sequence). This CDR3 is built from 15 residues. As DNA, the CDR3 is TGTGCCAGCAGCTTAGTTTACTCGACCCGCAATGAGCAGTTCTTC. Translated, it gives CASSLVYSTRNEQFF.

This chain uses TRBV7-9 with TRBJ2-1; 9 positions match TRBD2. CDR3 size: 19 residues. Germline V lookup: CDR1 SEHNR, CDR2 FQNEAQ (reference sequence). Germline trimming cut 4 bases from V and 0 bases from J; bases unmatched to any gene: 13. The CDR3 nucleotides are TGTGCCAGCAGCTCGACCCGATTGAGCGGGAGGAGCTCCTACAATGAGCAGTTCTTC. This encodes CASSSTRLSGRSSYNEQFF.